This T cell receptor beta chain was found in a study of T cell responses to AZD1222 COVID-19 vaccine. The CDR3 sequence is 15 residues long. Germline V CDR1 and CDR2: KGHSH, LQKENI. V shed 3 bases and J shed 2 bases, with 11 bases lying between them. The method was immunoSEQ multiplex PCR; TCRdb's version includes in-frame clones alone and lacks a portion of them. Altogether 90,000 to 100,000 clones are present, more than 75% being singletons, with the ten largest covering less than 3.5%. The chain uses TRBV18 and TRBJ1-3, with D possibly matching TRBD1 (6 bases). The sample here was peripheral blood, taken on day 0 of AZD1222 vaccination. The sequence was collected from an adult in good health. CDR3 nucleotides: TGTGCCAGCTCACCCTCACGGGGGCCTGGAAACACCATATATTTT. It codes for CASSPSRGPGNTIYF.